The 23 T cell receptor beta chains listed next were all sequenced from one sample in a study of blood T cells in healthy people across ages. Sample-barcoded 5' priming and a J-beta primer mix drove a second PCR of 7 to 11 cycles. TCRdb independently ran MiXCR on the 5' RACE reads; one entry per CDR3 protein. The repertoire has about 1 million distinct CDR3 sequences, around 25% of them found once; the top ten carry approximately 0.79%. The same specimen was also included in a second study, on T cells of mothers and their children.

Source material: blood. These receptors all stem from a girl aged 2 to 9 in good health.

The chain links TRBV20-1 to TRBJ2-3; D is tentatively TRBD1 or TRBD2 (5 bases each). The CDR3 is 16 amino acids. In germline, CDR1 is DFQATT, CDR2 SNEGSKA (reference sequence). Trimming shortened V by 1 base and J by 4 bases, and 18 bases separated the two germline ends. In DNA form, the CDR3 reads TGCAGTGCTAGAGGGGTCGTGAGGGGTGGATCAGATACGCAGTATTTT. Translating it yields CSARGVVRGGSDTQYF.

V is TRBV29-1 and J is TRBJ1-4; weak D call: TRBD1 (6 bases). The CDR3 spans 13 residues. V was trimmed by 7 bases and J by 3 bases, leaving 12 bases between them. The V gene's germline CDR1 is SQVTM and CDR2 ANQGSEA. This CDR3 reads CSAVRGPNEKLFF. CDR3 coding DNA: TGCAGCGCCGTCAGGGGACCTAATGAAAAACTGTTTTTT.

This sequence joins TRBV6-5 and TRBJ2-7, with D tentatively TRBD1 (6 bases). Trimming shortened V by 6 bases and J by 0 bases, and 12 bases separated the two germline ends. The germline gives CDR1 MNHEY, CDR2 SVGAGI. CDR3 length equals 14 residues. The CDR3 here is CASSSIQGSYEQYF. CDR3 DNA sequence: TGTGCCAGCAGCTCGATACAGGGCTCCTACGAGCAGTACTTC.

In this sample, this clonotype turned up a few times. The CDR3 DNA is TGTGCCAGCAGCTCCCGGACAGGGAATTACGAGCAGTACTTC. Amino acid sequence: CASSSRTGNYEQYF. The chain recombines TRBV9 with TRBJ2-5; the match to TRBD1 covers 8 bases. The DNA end favors TRBJ2-7, so the J call may be wrong. The CDR3 runs 14 residues. Germline values: CDR1 SGDLS, CDR2 YYNGEE.

The rearrangement uses TRBV5-1 and TRBJ2-5; TRBD1 agrees at 9 bases. Germline lookup yields CDR1 SGHRS and CDR2 YFSETQ. Unmatched junction bases numbered 9, after V lost 2 bases and J lost 4 bases. CDR3 length: 16 residues. The CDR3 DNA reads TGCGCCAGCAGCTTTTCGAAAACAGGGGGCCGAGAGACCCAGTACTTC. This encodes CASSFSKTGGRETQYF.

This clonotype was counted only a few times. This sequence joins TRBV28 and TRBJ1-1; TRBD1 matches 7 bases. In germline, CDR1 is MDHEN, CDR2 SYDVKM. There are 16 residues in the CDR3. V lost 5 bases and J lost 5; bases outside the gene matches: 14. CDR3 loop: CASSQQGPPWGTEAFF. The CDR3 DNA is TGTGCCAGCAGTCAACAGGGGCCCCCGTGGGGTACTGAAGCTTTCTTT. Variable domain in full (rest from reference TRBV28 and TRBJ1-1): DVKVTQSSRYLVKRTGEKVFLECVQDMDHENMFWYRQDPGLGLRLIYFSYDVKMKEKGDIPEGYSVSREKKERFSLILESASTNQTSMYLCASSQQGPPWGTEAFFGQGTRLTVV.

In this sample, this clonotype turned up a few times. The V gene is TRBV28, the J gene TRBJ2-5; 7 bases map to TRBD2. Germline V gene sequence: CDR1 MDHEN, CDR2 SYDVKM. The V segment lost 4 bases and the J segment 7 bases; nucleotides outside the gene matches: 9. The CDR3 has 14 residues. The CDR3 DNA reads TGTGCCAGCAGTTCAGGACTAGTGGTCGGGACCCAGTACTTC. It is translated as CASSSGLVVGTQYF. The entire variable domain, with the rest obtained from reference TRBV28 and TRBJ2-5, is as follows: DVKVTQSSRYLVKRTGEKVFLECVQDMDHENMFWYRQDPGLGLRLIYFSYDVKMKEKGDIPEGYSVSREKKERFSLILESASTNQTSMYLCASSSGLVVGTQYFGPGTRLLVL.

CDR3 bases: TGTGCCAGCAGTCCCGACTTCGGGGCCTCCTACAATGAGCAGTTCTTC. It specifies CASSPDFGASYNEQFF. The chain has TRBV27 and TRBJ2-1; D might be TRBD1 or TRBD2, each matching 5 bases. This CDR3 contains 16 residues. V was cut by 5 bases and J by 0 bases, with 14 bases left in between. Germline V gene lookup returns CDR1 MNHEY and CDR2 SMNVEV (reference sequence).

The chain employs TRBV4-3 and TRBJ1-5; D possibly corresponds to TRBD1 (5 bases). Germline V gives CDR1 LGHNA, CDR2 YSLEER. This CDR3 comprises 15 residues. V was shortened by 0 bases and J by 5 bases, with 11 bases between the two germline ends. The CDR3 spells CASSQDLAGYQPQHF. The CDR3 nucleotides read TGCGCCAGCAGCCAAGACTTGGCAGGGTATCAGCCCCAGCATTTT.

This chain joins TRBV20-1 and TRBJ2-3, with 16 bases matching TRBD2. The CDR3 contains 19 residues. V lost 6 bases and J lost 6; bases outside the gene matches: 18. Germline values: CDR1 DFQATT, CDR2 SNEGSKA (reference sequence). The CDR3 sequence: CSAAISGTSGGAQRDTQYF. The CDR3 DNA reads TGCAGTGCGGCAATATCCGGGACTAGCGGGGGGGCTCAACGGGATACGCAGTATTTT.

This chain joins TRBV3-1 and TRBJ2-3; D is perhaps TRBD1 (6 bases). Germline lookup yields CDR1 LGHDT and CDR2 YNNKEL (reference sequence). There are 14 residues in the CDR3. V gave up 0 bases and J gave up 8 bases, with 12 bases separating them. CDR3: CASSQDSTRGTQYF. DNA of the CDR3: TGTGCCAGCAGCCAAGACTCCACCAGGGGTACGCAGTATTTT.

This clonotype has only a few counts. The chain carries TRBV6-2 or TRBV6-3 and TRBJ2-5; 11 bases match TRBD2. TRBJ2-1 matches the DNA end more closely, so the J call is doubtful. CDR1 is MNHEY and CDR2 is SVGEGT in the germline V gene. CDR3 length: 15 amino acids. CDR3 bases: TGTGCCAGCGGAGCCTTAGCGGGGGGGTTCAATGAGCAGTTCTTC. Translation gives CASGALAGGFNEQFF.

This clonotype was observed a few times. The chain employs TRBV7-3 and TRBJ1-4; D is possibly TRBD1 (5 bases). The V end was cut by 5 bases, the J end by 4 bases, with 8 bases between. This CDR3 comprises 13 residues. Germline CDR1 is SGHTA and CDR2 is FQGTGA. DNA of the CDR3: TGTGCCAGCAGCCGGGGGAGTAATGAAAAACTGTTTTTT. Its translation: CASSRGSNEKLFF.

The V and J genes are TRBV9 and TRBJ2-1; weak D call: TRBD1 (6 bases). Germline assignment: CDR1 SGDLS and CDR2 YYNGEE. This CDR3 has 15 residues. Trimming stripped 0 bases from V and 7 bases from J, with 14 bases between. This CDR3 is CASSVEGTSMNEQFF. CDR3 DNA: TGTGCCAGCAGCGTAGAGGGGACAAGTATGAATGAGCAGTTCTTC.

This clonotype was detected a few times. The rearrangement joins TRBV4-1 to TRBJ1-6; TRBD1 matches at 8 bases. The germline V gene encodes CDR1 MGHRA and CDR2 YSYEKL. This CDR3 is 18 amino acids long. The J segment lost 10 bases and the V segment lost 0 bases, leaving 14 bases of the junction unmatched. The CDR3 reads CASSQDLSMTGVGSPLHF. In DNA, the CDR3 is TGCGCCAGCAGCCAAGATTTGAGTATGACAGGGGTAGGCTCACCCCTCCACTTT.

The rearrangement uses TRBV7-8 and TRBJ2-5; TRBD2 matches at 9 bases. Matching the DNA end better, TRBJ2-7 makes the J call doubtful. This CDR3 has 15 residues. Germline CDR1 reads SGHVS; CDR2 reads FQNEAQ. CDR3 in amino acids: CASGDSGGPSYEQYF. CDR3 coding DNA: TGTGCCAGCGGAGATAGCGGGGGCCCTTCCTACGAGCAGTACTTC.

V is TRBV29-1 and J is TRBJ2-2; D is undetermined. This CDR3 has 12 amino acids. Germline lookup yields CDR1 SQVTM and CDR2 ANQGSEA. With 6 bases removed from V and 7 bases from J, the gap between germline ends came to 12 bases. For the CDR3, the DNA is TGCAGCGTCTACTTAAAATTCGGGGAGCTGTTTTTT. It specifies CSVYLKFGELFF.

This clonotype appeared a few times. V and J are TRBV5-6 and TRBJ1-2; D remains unclear. V gave up 1 base and J gave up 3 bases, with 13 bases separating them. CDR1 SGHDT and CDR2 YYEEEE come from the germline V gene. The CDR3 length is 15 residues. The CDR3 spells CASSLKAGVDYGYTF. The CDR3 DNA reads as TGTGCCAGCAGCTTGAAGGCGGGAGTTGACTATGGCTACACCTTC. Using reference TRBV5-6 and TRBJ1-2 for the parts outside the CDR3, the full variable domain is DAGVTQSPTHLIKTRGQQVTLRCSPKSGHDTVSWYQQALGQGPQFIFQYYEEEERQRGNFPDRFSGHQFPNYSSELNVNALLLGDSALYLCASSLKAGVDYGYTFGSGTRLTVV.

This clonotype was counted only a few times. The chain recombines TRBV4-2 with TRBJ1-2, with D perhaps matching TRBD1 (5 bases). The germline V and J ends were trimmed by 0 bases and 3 bases, with 11 bases remaining between them. Per germline, CDR1 LGHNA and CDR2 YNFKEQ. The CDR3 runs 15 residues. The CDR3 nucleotides are TGTGCCAGCAGCCAAGAGTACGGGGGAGACTATGGCTACACCTTC. It codes for CASSQEYGGDYGYTF.

This chain joins TRBV12-3 or TRBV12-4 and TRBJ2-5; a weak D match, TRBD2 (5 bases). The J call may be incorrect, as the DNA end agrees better with TRBJ2-7. The CDR3 runs to 15 residues. CDR3 coding DNA: TGTGCCAGCAGTTCCCGACGGACTGGAGACTACGAGCAGTACTTC. Encoded protein: CASSSRRTGDYEQYF.

This sequence joins TRBV14 and TRBJ2-4, with 12 bases that match TRBD2. CDR1 is SGHDN and CDR2 is FVKESK in the germline V gene. This CDR3 has 15 amino acids. J gave up 9 bases and V 4 bases, and 7 bases lay outside the gene matches. CDR3 nucleotide sequence: TGTGCCAGCAGCCCCTGGACTAGCGGGATCGGCATTCAGTACTTC. Its protein is CASSPWTSGIGIQYF.

This chain links TRBV9 with TRBJ2-5; 8 nucleotides align to TRBD1. Germline V gives CDR1 SGDLS, CDR2 YYNGEE. V gave up 4 bases and J gave up 5 bases; unmatched junction bases: 7. This CDR3 is built from 14 residues. This CDR3 is CASSPRQGMETQYF. The CDR3 DNA reads TGTGCCAGCAGCCCTCGACAGGGGATGGAGACCCAGTACTTC.

This clonotype was counted between two and nine times. The chain employs TRBV20-1 and TRBJ2-4; 7 nucleotides match TRBD1. Germline trimming cut 0 bases from V and 6 bases from J; bases unmatched to any gene: 5. Germline CDR1 is DFQATT and CDR2 is SNEGSKA (reference sequence). The CDR3 has 14 amino acids. CDR3 nucleotide sequence: TGCAGTGCTAGAGATGGGGACAGCAGAAACATTCAGTACTTC. It codes for CSARDGDSRNIQYF.